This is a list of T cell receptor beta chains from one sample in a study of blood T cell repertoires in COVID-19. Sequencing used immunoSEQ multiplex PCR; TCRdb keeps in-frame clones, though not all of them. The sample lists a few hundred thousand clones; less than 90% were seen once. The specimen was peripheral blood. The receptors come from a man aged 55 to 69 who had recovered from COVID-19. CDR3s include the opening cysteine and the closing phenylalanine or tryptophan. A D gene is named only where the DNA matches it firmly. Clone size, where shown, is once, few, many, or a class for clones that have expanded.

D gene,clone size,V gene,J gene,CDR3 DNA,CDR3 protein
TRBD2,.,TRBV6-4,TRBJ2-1,TGTGCCAGCAGCTCGGGGGGGGCCTACAATGAGCAGTTCTTC,CASSSGGAYNEQFF
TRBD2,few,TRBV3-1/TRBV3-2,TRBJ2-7,TGTGCCAGCAGCCATCTGTCAGCGGGAGGGAGGGAGCAGTACTTC,CASSHLSAGGREQYF
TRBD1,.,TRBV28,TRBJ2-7,TGTGCCAGCAGGAACGGACAGGGCTACGAGCAGTACTTC,CASRNGQGYEQYF
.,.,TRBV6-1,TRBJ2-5,TGTGCCAGCAGTGACAGACTAGAGACCCAGTACTTC,CASSDRLETQYF
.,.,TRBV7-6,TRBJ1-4,TGTGCCAGCAGCTTAGCGGCAAATGAAAAACTGTTTTTT,CASSLAANEKLFF
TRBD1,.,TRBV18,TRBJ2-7,TGTGCCAGCTGTAGGGACAGAACCTACGAGCAGTACTTC,CASCRDRTYEQYF
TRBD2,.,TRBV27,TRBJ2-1,TGTGCCAGCAGTTTTTGGGGTAGCGGGGGGAATGAGCAGTTCTTC,CASSFWGSGGNEQFF
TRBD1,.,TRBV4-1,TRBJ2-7,TGCGCCAGCAGCCAAGTTACGGGGACAGGGGCGGACTACGAGCAGTACTTC,CASSQVTGTGADYEQYF
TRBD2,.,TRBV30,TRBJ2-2,TGTGCCTGGAGAACCGGGACTAGCGCCAGTACAGCGACCGGGGAGCTGTTTTTT,CAWRTGTSASTATGELFF
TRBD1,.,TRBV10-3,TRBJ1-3,TGTGCCGGACGACAGGGGGCTACTGGAAACACCATATATTTT,CAGRQGATGNTIYF
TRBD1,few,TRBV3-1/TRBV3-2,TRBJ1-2,TGTGCCAGCAGCCCCGCCGGGACAGGGGTTAATGGCTACACCTTC,CASSPAGTGVNGYTF
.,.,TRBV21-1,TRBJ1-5,TGTGCCAGCAGCAAAAGCGTCGATCGGACAGGGGGTAATTTCCGGAATCAGCCCCAGCATTTT,CASSKSVDRTGGNFRNQPQHF
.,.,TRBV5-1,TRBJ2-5,TGCGCCAGCAGCCCGGGGACAAGTAATTATGAGACCCAGTACTTC,CASSPGTSNYETQYF
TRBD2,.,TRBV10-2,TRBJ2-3,TGCGCCAGCAGTGAGTCTAAACTAGCGGGGGGCACAGATACGCAGTATTTT,CASSESKLAGGTDTQYF
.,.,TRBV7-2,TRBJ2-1,TGTGCCAGCAGCTTGGACTCTGAGCAGTTCTTC,CASSLDSEQFF